The 8 T cell receptor beta chains reported below all come from one sample, sequenced in a study of blood T cell repertoires in COVID-19. Sequenced by immunoSEQ multiplex PCR; TCRdb stores in-frame clones only, minus some. Of 270,000 or so clones listed, roughly 88% are singletons. The sequenced sample consisted of PBMCs or T cells enriched from blood (not recorded which). The receptors stem from a middle-aged woman with acute COVID-19.

V and J are TRBV9 and TRBJ1-2, with 9 bases lining up with TRBD1. V trimming: 3 bases; J trimming: 2 bases; junction bases outside the gene matches: 2. The CDR3 loop spans 14 amino acids. The germline CDR1 and CDR2 sequences are SGDLS and YYNGEE. CDR3 in amino acids: CASSGGTGNYGYTF. For the CDR3, the DNA is TGTGCCAGCAGCGGCGGGACAGGGAACTATGGCTACACCTTC.

The chain couples TRBV30 to TRBJ1-4; 10 positions match TRBD1. Germline CDR1 is GTSNPN and CDR2 is SVGIG (reference sequence). The trim removed 5 bases at V and 5 bases at J, leaving 5 bases unmatched. The CDR3 runs to 14 residues. DNA of the CDR3: TGTGCCTGGGCCCAGGACAGGGGGAATGAAAAACTGTTTTTT. Its translation is CAWAQDRGNEKLFF.

This rearrangement joins TRBV4-2 to TRBJ1-5; D remains unclear. CDR1 and CDR2 (germline): LGHNA, YNFKEQ. V was clipped by 1 base and J by 7 bases, with 11 bases between them. The CDR3 is made up of 14 amino acids. The CDR3, as DNA: TGTGCCAGCAGCCAAGGGGTGGTGAGGCAGCCCCAGCATTTT. Residues: CASSQGVVRQPQHF.

This chain uses TRBV7-6 with TRBJ2-7, with TRBD2 matching over 9 bases. The CDR3 spans 15 residues. The V and J ends lost 5 bases and 7 bases, in that order; junction bases with no gene match: 12. From germline, CDR1 is SGHVS and CDR2 FNYEAQ. CDR3 in DNA: TGTGCCAGCAGCACTAGTGGGACTAGCCCCCTAGAGCAGTACTTC. The encoded protein is CASSTSGTSPLEQYF.

This chain joins TRBV28 and TRBJ1-5, with 7 positions matching TRBD1. The CDR3 is 15 amino acids. The junction had 9 bases not matched to a gene; V was cut back by 7 bases and J by 3 bases. Germline loops: CDR1 MDHEN, CDR2 SYDVKM. The CDR3 is CASILQTGPNQPQHF. The CDR3 bases are TGTGCCAGCATACTCCAGACAGGGCCCAATCAGCCCCAGCATTTT.

The chain is built from TRBV6-5 and TRBJ2-1, with 9 bases that match TRBD1. The V segment lost 2 bases and the J segment 8 bases; nucleotides outside the gene matches: 10. Germline V lookup: CDR1 MNHEY, CDR2 SVGAGI. The length of the CDR3 is 16 residues. The CDR3 loop reads CASSYLGQGYLDEQFF. The CDR3 bases are TGTGCCAGCAGTTACCTGGGACAGGGTTATTTGGATGAGCAGTTCTTC.

The chain joins TRBV7-2 to TRBJ1-4, with a possible D match to TRBD1 (5 bases). The CDR3 runs 15 residues. The V end was cut by 1 base, the J end by 4 bases, with 10 bases between. From germline, CDR1 is SGHTA and CDR2 FQGNSA. The DNA for the CDR3 is TGTGCCAGCAGCTTAGAGAAGGGGTTTAATGAAAAACTGTTTTTT. It codes for CASSLEKGFNEKLFF.

V usage is TRBV27 and J usage is TRBJ1-1; maybe TRBD1 (6 bases). The CDR3 contains 14 residues. Trimming stripped 5 bases from V and 4 bases from J, with 14 bases between. Germline V lookup: CDR1 MNHEY, CDR2 SMNVEV (reference sequence). CDR3 sequence reads: CASSVWGQSTEAFF. The CDR3 bases are TGTGCCAGCAGTGTGTGGGGGCAGAGCACTGAAGCTTTCTTT.